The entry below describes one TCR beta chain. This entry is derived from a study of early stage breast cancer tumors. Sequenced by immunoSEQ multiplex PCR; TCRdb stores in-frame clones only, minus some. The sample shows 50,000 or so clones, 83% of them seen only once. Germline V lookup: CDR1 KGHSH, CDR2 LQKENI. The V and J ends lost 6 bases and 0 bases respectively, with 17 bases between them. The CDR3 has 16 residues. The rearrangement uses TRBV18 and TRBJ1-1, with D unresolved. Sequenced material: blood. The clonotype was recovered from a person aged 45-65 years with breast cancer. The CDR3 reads CASSPSPTTMNTEAFF. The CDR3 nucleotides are TGTGCCAGCTCCCCAAGCCCGACCACAATGAACACTGAAGCTTTCTTT.